This TCR beta chain was sequenced in a study of breast tumors, draining lymph nodes, adjacent tissues. General study findings and limits: Tumor TCR diversity was below lymph nodes but above nontumor tissue. Data fit most tumor T cells coming from lymph node, expanding in tumor.

The CDR3 has 12 amino acids. From germline, CDR1 is MDHEN and CDR2 SYDVKM. Trimming removed 5 bases at V and 7 bases at J, with 12 bases between. Breast cancer patients provided tissue from their axillary draining lymph nodes. Note on this clonotype: The target antigen is unknown.

Each CDR3 protein is one row after TCRdb ran MiXCR on the multiplex PCR reads. The profile shows 180,000 or so distinct CDR3 sequences, 30% to 35% of them singletons. The sequencing input was axillary lymph node tissue. This chain connects TRBV28 to TRBJ2-7; D might be TRBD1 (7 bases). The TCR sequence derives from a female donor with breast cancer. Some clones in this sample may be carry-over from other donors' samples. The CDR3 DNA reads TGTGCCAGCAGTAGCAGGGGGAGGGAGCAGTACTTC. It translates to CASSSRGREQYF.